Listed below are T cell receptor beta chains from one sample, sequenced in a study of STAT5B mutations in CD4+ large granular lymphocyte leukemia. TCRdb's table, derived via immunoSEQ multiplex PCR, lists solely in-frame clones and lacks some. The sample carries 32,000 or so clones, around 85% recorded once. The sequenced material came from CD4+ T cells from blood buffy coats. All receptors come from a human donor in good health. CDR3s include the opening cysteine and the closing phenylalanine or tryptophan. D genes are given only for firm matches. Size is stated for part of the rows, as once, few or many counts, or as a class when the clone is expanded.

v_call	clone_size	d_call	j_call	cdr3_aa	cdr3_nt
TRBV7-6	.	.	TRBJ1-5	CASSLGDGQPQHF	TGTGCCAGCAGCTTAGGGGACGGTCAGCCCCAGCATTTT
TRBV11-2	.	TRBD2	TRBJ2-3	CASSVNLAEITDTQYF	TGTGCCAGCAGCGTAAACCTAGCGGAAATCACAGATACGCAGTATTTT
TRBV27	.	.	TRBJ2-1	CASSDWTYNEQFF	TGTGCCAGCAGCGATTGGACCTACAATGAGCAGTTCTTC
TRBV6-5	.	.	TRBJ1-1	CASSYAGGETEAFF	TGTGCCAGCAGTTACGCAGGTGGGGAGACTGAAGCTTTCTTT
TRBV2	.	.	TRBJ1-5	CASSDQGGQPQHF	TGTGCCAGCAGTGACCAGGGCGGTCAGCCCCAGCATTTT
TRBV4-1	few	TRBD2	TRBJ2-7	CASSQTSGGLLNEQYF	TGCGCCAGCAGCCAGACTAGCGGGGGACTGTTGAACGAGCAGTACTTC
TRBV7-9	once	.	TRBJ2-2	CASSFGRSNTGELFF	TGTGCCAGCAGCTTCGGACGGTCGAACACCGGGGAGCTGTTTTTT
TRBV5-1	.	TRBD1	TRBJ2-3	CASSHGQGPFGDTQYF	TGCGCCAGCAGCCACGGACAGGGTCCATTTGGAGATACGCAGTATTTT
TRBV5-8	.	TRBD1	TRBJ2-5	CASSPGTEAETQYF	TGTGCCAGCAGCCCCGGGACAGAGGCCGAGACCCAGTACTTC
TRBV16	.	.	TRBJ1-5	CASSQEVRSNQPQHF	TGTGCCAGCAGCCAAGAGGTGCGGAGCAATCAGCCCCAGCATTTT
TRBV27	.	.	TRBJ2-5	CASSGIVQETQYF	TGTGCCAGCAGTGGGATAGTCCAAGAGACCCAGTACTTC
TRBV28	.	.	TRBJ1-2	CASSFSGGGYGYTF	TGTGCCAGCAGTTTTTCGGGAGGAGGGTATGGCTACACCTTC
TRBV30	.	.	TRBJ1-2	CAWSVVHRATYGYTF	TGTGCCTGGAGTGTAGTCCACCGAGCTACCTATGGCTACACCTTC
TRBV10-1	.	.	TRBJ1-6	CASSDGAGAPLHF	TGCGCCAGCAGTGATGGAGCAGGAGCACCCCTCCACTTT
TRBV28	.	TRBD1	TRBJ1-2	CASSATGVYGYTF	TGTGCCAGCAGTGCTACAGGGGTCTATGGCTACACCTTC
TRBV2	.	.	TRBJ2-7	CASSEPVTPYEQYF	TGTGCCAGCAGTGAACCCGTGACCCCCTACGAGCAGTACTTC
TRBV7-2	.	TRBD1	TRBJ2-7	CASRRDRYYEQYF	TGTGCCAGCAGGAGGGACAGATACTACGAGCAGTACTTC
TRBV20-1	.	.	TRBJ2-7	CSASRLYEQYF	TGCAGTGCAAGCAGGCTATACGAGCAGTACTTC
TRBV5-4	.	TRBD2	TRBJ2-7	CASRAGGETYEQYF	TGTGCCAGCAGAGCGGGAGGCGAAACCTACGAGCAGTACTTC
TRBV11-2	.	TRBD1	TRBJ2-7	CASSLDTQGVWEQYF	TGTGCCAGCAGCTTAGATACACAGGGGGTCTGGGAGCAGTACTTC
TRBV6-6	.	TRBD1	TRBJ1-4	CASSYSRGSNEKLFF	TGTGCCAGCAGTTACTCCAGGGGGTCTAATGAAAAACTGTTTTTT
TRBV7-2	once	.	TRBJ2-2	CASSPAVTPNTGELFF	TGTGCCAGCAGTCCGGCGGTTACTCCCAACACCGGGGAGCTGTTTTTT
TRBV27	.	.	TRBJ1-4	CASRRNGPNEKLFF	TGTGCCAGCAGGAGGAATGGACCTAATGAAAAACTGTTTTTT
TRBV14	.	.	TRBJ2-7	CASSKHLDSQRRYF	TGTGCCAGCAGCAAACACCTCGACAGTCAGAGGAGGTACTTC
TRBV28	few	TRBD1	TRBJ1-5	CASSLLDRANQPQHF	TGTGCCAGCAGTTTGTTGGACAGGGCAAATCAGCCCCAGCATTTT
TRBV12-2	once	.	TRBJ2-1	CASRSHNEQFF	TGTGCAAGTCGCTCCCACAATGAGCAGTTCTTC
TRBV11-2	.	.	TRBJ1-6	CASSPGPNYNSPLHF	TGTGCCAGCAGCCCGGGACCGAACTATAATTCACCCCTCCACTTT
TRBV6-1	.	TRBD1	TRBJ1-1	CASSGRQGAVRSEAFF	TGTGCCAGCAGTGGTCGACAGGGGGCGGTGAGGTCTGAAGCTTTCTTT
TRBV30	.	.	TRBJ1-1	CAWNFEANTEAFF	TGTGCCTGGAATTTTGAAGCGAACACTGAAGCTTTCTTT
TRBV27	once	.	TRBJ1-1	CASSLSGRVATEAFF	TGTGCCAGCAGTTTATCCGGCAGGGTTGCCACTGAAGCTTTCTTT
TRBV2	.	TRBD1	TRBJ1-4	CASGAGGPSTNEKLFF	TGTGCCAGCGGGGCAGGGGGCCCCTCAACTAATGAAAAACTGTTTTTT
TRBV30	.	.	TRBJ1-5	CAWSRRGRVNQPQHF	TGTGCCTGGAGTCGACGCGGACGGGTCAATCAGCCCCAGCATTTT
TRBV15	few	.	TRBJ2-3	CATSRDSGTDTQYF	TGTGCCACCAGCAGGGACTCTGGCACAGATACGCAGTATTTT
TRBV2	few	.	TRBJ1-2	CASTASNYGYTF	TGTGCCAGCACGGCCTCTAACTATGGCTACACCTTC
TRBV27	.	TRBD2	TRBJ2-7	CASTRLAGGLAYEQYF	TGTGCCAGCACTAGACTAGCGGGAGGCCTTGCCTACGAGCAGTACTTC
TRBV6-5	.	.	TRBJ1-5	CASKGGPLNQPQHF	TGTGCCAGCAAAGGCGGGCCTTTAAATCAGCCCCAGCATTTT
TRBV5-1	.	.	TRBJ2-3	CASSVARISPETDTQYF	TGCGCCAGCAGCGTGGCCCGCATAAGTCCGGAGACAGATACGCAGTATTTT
TRBV7-9	.	TRBD1	TRBJ2-7	CASSSYRGQGANEQYF	TGTGCCAGCAGCTCCTACCGTGGACAGGGGGCGAACGAGCAGTACTTC
TRBV5-4	.	.	TRBJ2-7	CASSYRPVPTYEQYF	TGTGCCAGCAGCTATAGGCCTGTGCCCACCTACGAGCAGTACTTC
TRBV11-2	.	.	TRBJ2-7	CASSLDRAYEQYF	TGTGCCAGCAGCTTAGATCGAGCCTACGAGCAGTACTTC